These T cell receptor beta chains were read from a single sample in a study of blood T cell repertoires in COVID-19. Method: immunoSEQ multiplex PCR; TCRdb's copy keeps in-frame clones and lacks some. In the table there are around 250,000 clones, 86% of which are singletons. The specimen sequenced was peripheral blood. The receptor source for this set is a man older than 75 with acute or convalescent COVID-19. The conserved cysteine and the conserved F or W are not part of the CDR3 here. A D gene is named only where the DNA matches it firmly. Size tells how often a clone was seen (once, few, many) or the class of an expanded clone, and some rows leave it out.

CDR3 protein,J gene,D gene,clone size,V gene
ASSPTLPGGGNTEAF,TRBJ1-1,NA,NA,TRBV18
ASSLGGGFEQY,TRBJ2-7,NA,NA,TRBV28
ASSTSGTGGGEQY,TRBJ2-7,TRBD1,once,TRBV18
ASVGGVRGSRYT,TRBJ1-2,NA,NA,TRBV19
ASSEARMNTEAF,TRBJ1-1,NA,NA,TRBV2
SAGNSQETQY,TRBJ2-5,NA,once,TRBV29-1
ASSLGGRPNEKLF,TRBJ1-4,NA,few,TRBV18
ASSPKDRGISNQPQH,TRBJ1-5,NA,NA,TRBV19
ASSPDSLTRGYT,TRBJ1-2,NA,NA,TRBV7-2
ASSSRRKEAF,TRBJ1-1,NA,NA,TRBV6-6
ASSEGGTAEKLF,TRBJ1-4,TRBD1,NA,TRBV10-1
ASRPGAAVHGELF,TRBJ1-4,NA,once,TRBV27
ASSEEGARRGFQETQY,TRBJ2-5,NA,NA,TRBV2
ASSQEPPGDNQPQH,TRBJ1-5,NA,NA,TRBV4-1
ASSVDRGSTDTQY,TRBJ2-3,TRBD1,NA,TRBV6-5
ATEGNSYEQY,TRBJ2-7,NA,NA,TRBV6-5
ASSPGSVAGDYTGELF,TRBJ2-2,TRBD2,NA,TRBV5-4
ASSPRVGYT,TRBJ1-2,NA,NA,TRBV18
ASSQVTGEAF,TRBJ1-1,NA,NA,TRBV4-2
ASSLDTSGEQY,TRBJ2-7,NA,NA,TRBV7-9
ASSQDQAVHGYT,TRBJ1-2,NA,NA,TRBV3-1/TRBV3-2
ASRGVLAGAGETQY,TRBJ2-5,NA,few,TRBV2
ASSLTSLAGDEQF,TRBJ2-1,TRBD2,NA,TRBV7-3
ASSRGSTNEKLF,TRBJ1-4,NA,NA,TRBV7-9
ASSIAGTGDYEQY,TRBJ2-7,TRBD1,once,TRBV19
ASSYGQGSEQY,TRBJ2-7,TRBD1,NA,TRBV5-1
ASSYPPEDEKLF,TRBJ1-4,NA,NA,TRBV6-6
ASRGVKTGIFLEQY,TRBJ2-7,NA,NA,TRBV27
ASSAGGASNTEAF,TRBJ1-1,NA,NA,TRBV4-2
ASSEERLPRGWRETQY,TRBJ2-5,NA,NA,TRBV6-1
ASSYDREEAF,TRBJ1-1,TRBD1,few,TRBV5-1
ASSPSGGSRGYT,TRBJ1-2,TRBD1,NA,TRBV18
ASSFSGSRGDTQY,TRBJ2-3,TRBD2,NA,TRBV6-2/TRBV6-3
ASSPGTGYGYT,TRBJ1-2,TRBD1,NA,TRBV3-1/TRBV3-2
ASSSGQDSYEQY,TRBJ2-7,TRBD1,NA,TRBV6-5
ASSGHTGGNEKLF,TRBJ1-4,NA,NA,TRBV5-1
ASNGGGRVDTQY,TRBJ2-3,TRBD2,NA,TRBV6-5
ASSLGQGVNEQF,TRBJ2-1,TRBD1,NA,TRBV5-1
ASSETSGSSTDTQY,TRBJ2-3,TRBD2,NA,TRBV6-1
ASSQGTAEQY,TRBJ2-7,TRBD1,NA,TRBV7-8
ASSLAIPSGDYT,TRBJ1-2,NA,NA,TRBV5-1
ASSEGAYEQY,TRBJ2-7,NA,NA,TRBV25-1
ASSPSGSYEQY,TRBJ2-7,NA,many,TRBV18
SVLGGGGYEQY,TRBJ2-7,TRBD1,NA,TRBV29-1